The 5 T cell receptor beta chains presented below share a single source sample, sequenced in a study of human T cells and chemical hapten exposure. TCRdb ran MiXCR on the RACE reads and lists one entry per CDR3 protein. The profile shows more than 70,000 distinct CDR3 sequences, roughly 8% of them singletons. Time point in this sample: healthy volunteer bleed at 2 weeks. Extraction yielded total RNA from whole blood (unfractionated). Sequencing was carried out using whole blood. Receptors originate from a female donor in good health. Some clones in this sample may be carry-over from other donors' samples.

This clonotype has at least ten counts. This chain connects TRBV28 to TRBJ2-7; D is unresolved. The CDR3 sequence is 12 residues long. The germline gives CDR1 MDHEN, CDR2 SYDVKM. V gave up 6 bases and J gave up 3 bases, with 9 bases separating them. Written as DNA, the CDR3 is TGTGCCAGCAGGCGACGAAGCTACGAGCAGTACTTC. Translating gives CASRRRSYEQYF.

V gene TRBV7-9 combines with J gene TRBJ2-7, with D unresolved. Trimming took 1 base from V and 3 from J, leaving 10 bases between them. Germline values: CDR1 SEHNR, CDR2 FQNEAQ (reference sequence). The length of the CDR3 is 14 residues. The DNA for the CDR3 is TGTGCCAGCAGCTTAGGTTTGGGGTACTACGAGCAGTACTTC. Its protein is CASSLGLGYYEQYF.

This clonotype has more than one count but fewer than ten. The chain couples TRBV9 to TRBJ1-2; TRBD1 aligns across 8 bases. Germline V gene data show CDR1 as SGDLS and CDR2 as YYNGEE. This CDR3 has 13 residues. With 3 bases clipped from V and 8 bases from J, the junction kept 6 bases outside the gene matches. The CDR3 sequence is CASSGGQGGGYTF. The CDR3 bases are TGTGCCAGCAGCGGCGGACAGGGAGGAGGCTACACCTTC.

There are many counts of this clonotype. This chain uses TRBV6-6 with TRBJ2-3; D remains ambiguous. Trimming cost V 5 bases and J 2 bases, with 11 bases left between them. Per germline, CDR1 MNHNY and CDR2 SVGAGI (reference sequence). The CDR3 sequence is 14 residues long. For the CDR3, the DNA is TGTGCCAGCAGTCCCGGGCAGGTCACAGATACGCAGTATTTT. It is translated as CASSPGQVTDTQYF.

This clonotype was seen ten or more times. The rearrangement uses TRBV20-1 and TRBJ2-7, with TRBD2 matching over 8 bases. The CDR3 loop spans 15 amino acids. The V gene's germline CDR1 is DFQATT and CDR2 SNEGSKA (reference sequence). The junction had 12 bases not matched to a gene; V was cut back by 3 bases and J by 5 bases. CDR3 DNA: TGCAGTGCTAGTGAGAGAGGGACTAGGGTTAACGAGCAGTACTTC. This encodes CSASERGTRVNEQYF.